Described below is a single TCR beta chain sequence and its context. Its antigen is not identified. These data come from a study of tumor-infiltrating lymphocytes in localized non-small cell lung cancer. Study context: Several tumor histologies, both smoking statuses, and some post-neoadjuvant chemotherapy samples were included. Broader study findings: No link was found between tumor T-cell fraction and recurrence-free survival.

J was trimmed by 0 bases and V by 6 bases; bases with no gene match: 10. Per germline, CDR1 MGHRA and CDR2 YSYEKL. CDR3 size: 17 residues. Clones were read by immunoSEQ multiplex PCR, and TCRdb kept only the in-frame ones, dropping some. This sample carries about 15,000 clones, more than 60% of them seen once, and the ten largest clones take roughly 4.5%. The V call is TRBV4-1, the J call TRBJ1-4, with 7 bases matching TRBD1. The receptor's source is a human donor with non-small cell lung cancer. Sequenced input: lung tumor tissue. The CDR3: CASSPTGRASTNEKLFF. The CDR3 region has the DNA TGCGCCAGCAGTCCGACAGGGAGGGCCTCAACTAATGAAAAACTGTTTTTT.